The 18 T cell receptor beta chains in this list originate from one sample, sequenced in a study of chemoradiotherapy in HPV16-positive cancers. Clones were sequenced by immunoSEQ multiplex PCR, and TCRdb holds only the in-frame ones, with some missing. This sample has roughly 15,000 clones, with around 79% found just once. This specimen was acquired from a patient who underwent chemoradiotherapy. The receptors come from a human donor with HPV-associated anogenital cancer.

This chain connects TRBV7-9 to TRBJ2-1; 15 bases are a match to TRBD2. Germline V gene lookup returns CDR1 SEHNR and CDR2 FQNEAQ (reference sequence). CDR3 length equals 16 residues. The V segment lost 1 base and the J segment 8 bases; nucleotides outside the gene matches: 3. The CDR3 spells CASSLGTSGRADEQFF. The DNA for the CDR3 is TGTGCCAGCAGCTTAGGGACTAGCGGGAGGGCCGATGAGCAGTTCTTC.

This chain connects TRBV7-9 to TRBJ2-7; a possible D gene is TRBD1 (6 bases). Germline V gene lookup returns CDR1 SEHNR and CDR2 FQNEAQ (reference sequence). The V end lost 6 bases, the J end lost 3 bases, and 12 bases lay between the germline ends. The CDR3 loop spans 13 amino acids. The CDR3 region is CASRTDRLYEQYF. The CDR3 DNA reads as TGTGCCAGCAGGACCGACAGGCTCTACGAGCAGTACTTC.

J is TRBJ2-7 and V is TRBV29-1; D unresolved. The germline V gene encodes CDR1 SQVTM and CDR2 ANQGSEA. CDR3 size: 14 residues. Between the trimmed V and J ends, which lost 6 bases and 0 bases, there was a span of 15 bases. The CDR3 coding sequence is TGCAGCGTCCGCCTTAGCCCCGACTCCTACGAGCAGTACTTC. Its translation is CSVRLSPDSYEQYF.

The chain carries TRBV2 and TRBJ2-7; possible D gene TRBD2, 5 bases. Trimming cost V 6 bases and J 9 bases, with 15 bases left between them. The germline V gene encodes CDR1 SNHLY and CDR2 FYNNEI. The CDR3 runs 12 residues. The CDR3 region is CASRGDTPGQYF. For the CDR3, the DNA is TGTGCCAGCAGGGGAGACACCCCTGGGCAGTACTTC.

This rearrangement joins TRBV7-8 to TRBJ1-3; the match to TRBD1 covers 8 bases. After removal of 5 bases from V and 2 bases from J, the junction contained 2 bases not matched to a gene. The CDR3 spans 14 residues. Looked up from germline, CDR1 is SGHVS and CDR2 is FQNEAQ. CDR3 sequence (DNA): TGTGCCAGCAGCCTACAGGGGGCTGGAAACACCATATATTTT. Protein: CASSLQGAGNTIYF.

The chain is built from TRBV7-9 and TRBJ2-1; D is uncertain. From germline, CDR1 is SEHNR and CDR2 FQNEAQ (reference sequence). CDR3 length: 14 residues. Deletions cut 5 bases from V and 7 bases from J, with 15 bases between. Written as DNA, the CDR3 is TGTGCCAGCAGCCCGGCTAGTGTGACGAATGAGCAGTTCTTC. Translation: CASSPASVTNEQFF.

This chain's CDR3 is CTSSQEAQTRSGELFF. The CDR3 nucleotides read TGCACCAGCAGCCAAGAGGCCCAGACTAGATCAGGGGAGCTGTTTTTT. V gene TRBV1 combines with J gene TRBJ2-2; the D call of TRBD2 is as the table states it, not checked on the DNA. TRBV1 counts as a pseudogene. The CDR3 consists of 16 residues.

The V gene is TRBV10-2, the J gene TRBJ2-5; D perhaps matches TRBD2 (6 bases). Germline CDR1 WSHSY, CDR2 SAAADI. There are 15 residues in the CDR3. V was cut by 2 bases and J by 6 bases, with 16 bases left in between. The CDR3, as DNA: TGCGCCAGCAGTGAGAGAGGGACTCCCCAGAAGACCCAGTACTTC. It translates to CASSERGTPQKTQYF.

The chain couples TRBV5-1 to TRBJ2-1, with 7 nucleotides matching TRBD1. Germline CDR1 reads SGHRS; CDR2 reads YFSETQ. V shed 5 bases and J 6 bases; nucleotides not matched to a gene: 8. This CDR3 spans 14 amino acids. Written as DNA, the CDR3 is TGCGCCAGCAGTGTGGCAGGGGGTACCAATGAGCAGTTCTTC. Translated: CASSVAGGTNEQFF. The entire variable domain, with the rest obtained from reference TRBV5-1 and TRBJ2-1, is as follows: KAGVTQTPRYLIKTRGQQVTLSCSPISGHRSVSWYQQTPGQGLQFLFEYFSETQRNKGNFPGRFSGRQFSNSRSEMNVSTLELGDSALYLCASSVAGGTNEQFFGPGTRLTVL.

Only a few counts were recorded for this clone. The chain employs TRBV6-8 and TRBJ2-7; tentatively, D is TRBD1 or TRBD2 (5 bases each). Trimming pared 6 bases from V and 6 bases from J, leaving 12 bases between. The CDR3 has 12 amino acids. Germline CDR1 MNHGY, CDR2 SAAAGT. CDR3 protein: CASSRDVGEQYF. The CDR3 nucleotides are TGTGCCAGCAGCAGGGACGTCGGCGAGCAGTACTTC.

This clone was counted only a few times. One junction end disagrees with the germline gene, perhaps due to a read error. The chain employs TRBV7-7 and TRBJ2-1, with D tentatively TRBD1 or TRBD2 (5 bases each). Per the germline V gene, CDR1 is SSHAT and CDR2 is FNYEAQ (reference sequence). This CDR3 is built from 15 residues. This chain's CDR3 is CASSTRLGANNEQFF. The DNA for the CDR3 is TGTGCTAGCAGCACCCGACTCGGGGCGAACAATGAGCAGTTCTTC.

This sequence joins TRBV5-1 and TRBJ2-3, with 12 positions matching TRBD2. V lost 3 bases and J lost 4; bases outside the gene matches: 15. The V gene's germline CDR1 is SGHRS and CDR2 YFSETQ. There are 19 residues in the CDR3. CDR3 region: CASSWGTGSRLAGADTQYF. The CDR3 DNA is TGCGCCAGCAGCTGGGGGACAGGCTCCAGACTAGCGGGAGCAGATACGCAGTATTTT.

The chain recombines TRBV19 with TRBJ2-2; TRBD1 agrees at 7 bases. In germline, CDR1 is LNHDA, CDR2 SQIVND (reference sequence). V trimming: 5 bases; J trimming: 6 bases; junction bases outside the gene matches: 0. The CDR3 covers 12 residues. DNA of the CDR3: TGTGCCAGTAGTGACAGGGCCGGGGAGCTGTTTTTT. It translates to CASSDRAGELFF.

This chain joins TRBV4-1 and TRBJ1-4; 7 positions agree with TRBD1. The junction had 7 bases not matched to a gene; V was cut back by 0 bases and J by 6 bases. The CDR3 loop spans 16 amino acids. CDR1 is MGHRA, CDR2 YSYEKL, per germline. The CDR3 loop is CASSQDSQGVDEKLFF. The DNA for the CDR3 is TGCGCCAGCAGCCAAGATAGTCAGGGGGTAGATGAAAAACTGTTTTTT.

V usage is TRBV10-3 and J usage is TRBJ2-1; a possible D gene is TRBD1 (6 bases). Germline V gives CDR1 ENHRY, CDR2 SYGVKD. Trimming cost V 4 bases and J 3 bases, with 13 bases left between them. This CDR3 spans 15 amino acids. The DNA for the CDR3 is TGTGCCATCAGTGTGGGGGACACAGACTACAATGAGCAGTTCTTC. Translating gives CAISVGDTDYNEQFF.

The chain joins TRBV18 to TRBJ2-2; 7 nucleotides line up with TRBD1. After removal of 4 bases from V and 3 bases from J, the junction contained 2 bases not matched to a gene. This CDR3 spans 14 amino acids. Germline CDR1 and CDR2: KGHSH and LQKENI. CDR3 residues: CASSRGTDTGELFF. The CDR3 DNA follows: TGTGCCAGCTCACGTGGGACAGACACCGGGGAGCTGTTTTTT.

The J gene is TRBJ2-2, the V gene TRBV2, with D uncertain. The ends were cut back, 7 bases at V and 1 base at J, with 10 bases in the middle. The CDR3 consists of 14 residues. Germline CDR1 and CDR2: SNHLY and FYNNEI. CDR3 bases: TGTGCCAGCACTAAACAAGGGAACACCGGGGAGCTGTTTTTT. It encodes CASTKQGNTGELFF.

The V call is TRBV6-1, the J call TRBJ2-2, with 11 bases matching TRBD1. The CDR3 consists of 17 residues. Germline V gene sequence: CDR1 MNHNS, CDR2 SASEGT. Trimming at V came to 1 base and at J to 6 bases, leaving 7 bases not matched to a gene. For the CDR3, the DNA is TGTGCCAGCAGTGAAGATTCCGGGACAGGGGGATCCGGGGAGCTGTTTTTT. Encoded protein: CASSEDSGTGGSGELFF.